This T cell receptor beta chain was found in a study of CD8+ T cells in alopecia areata. Whole-study context: At a dose of 5 to 10 mg twice daily, oral tofacitinib was given to treated patients.

General study findings and limits: Sequencing of scalp tissue also captures the resident alphabeta T cells of normal skin.

After isolation, RNA underwent reverse transcription to generate cDNA as the sequencing template. Clones were read by immunoSEQ multiplex PCR, and TCRdb kept only the in-frame ones, dropping some. The profile covers a few hundred thousand clones, with 67% appearing a single time and 1% to 1.5% taken by the ten largest. Remarks on this clone: Its target is not known.

Germline lookup yields CDR1 SGHDT and CDR2 YYEEEE. The V segment lost 3 bases and the J segment 2 bases; nucleotides outside the gene matches: 1. This CDR3 contains 14 residues. Sample: CD4+ T cells sorted from blood, taken at week 0. This sequence joins TRBV5-6 and TRBJ2-2; 7 nucleotides align to TRBD2. The TCR was taken from a human donor with alopecia areata. CDR3: CASSWDYNTGELFF. Here the CDR3 DNA reads TGTGCCAGCAGCTGGGACTATAACACCGGGGAGCTGTTTTTT. The full variable domain, completed using reference TRBV5-6 and TRBJ2-2, is DAGVTQSPTHLIKTRGQQVTLRCSPKSGHDTVSWYQQALGQGPQFIFQYYEEEERQRGNFPDRFSGHQFPNYSSELNVNALLLGDSALYLCASSWDYNTGELFFGEGSRLTVL.